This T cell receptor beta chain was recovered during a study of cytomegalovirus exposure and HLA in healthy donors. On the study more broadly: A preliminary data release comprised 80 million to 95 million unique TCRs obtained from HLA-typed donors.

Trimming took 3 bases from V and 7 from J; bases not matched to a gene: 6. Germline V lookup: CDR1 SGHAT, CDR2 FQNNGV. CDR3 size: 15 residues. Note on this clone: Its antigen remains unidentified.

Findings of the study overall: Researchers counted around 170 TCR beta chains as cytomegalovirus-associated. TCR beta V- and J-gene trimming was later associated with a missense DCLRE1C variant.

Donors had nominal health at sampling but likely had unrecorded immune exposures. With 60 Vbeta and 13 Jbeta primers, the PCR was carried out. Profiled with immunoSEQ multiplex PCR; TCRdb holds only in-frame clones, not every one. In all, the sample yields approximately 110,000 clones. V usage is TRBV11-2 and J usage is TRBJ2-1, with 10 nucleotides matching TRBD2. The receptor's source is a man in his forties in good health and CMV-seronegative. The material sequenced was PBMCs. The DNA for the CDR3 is TGTGCCAGCAGCTTCCAAGCGGGAGGGGTAAATGAGCAGTTCTTC. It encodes CASSFQAGGVNEQFF.